Only a few counts were recorded for the clone carrying this T cell receptor beta chain. One end of the junction does not line up with germline, which may come from a read error. The use of genomic DNA as template underpinned the TCR beta VDJ and CDR3 profiling. TCRdb independently ran MiXCR on the reads; one entry per CDR3 protein. The sample has 200,000 or so distinct CDR3 sequences; 64% are singletons. The data derive from a study of CD8+CD57+ T cells in acquired aplastic anemia. Germline values: CDR1 MGHDK, CDR2 SYGVNS. The CDR3 loop spans 15 amino acids. V gene TRBV25-1 combines with J gene TRBJ2-7; D tentatively fits TRBD1 or TRBD2 (6 bases each). This clonotype was sampled from a human donor with severe aplastic anemia or a healthy control (not recorded which). The source material was sorted CD4+, CD8+, or CD8+CD57+ T cells (not recorded which) from PBMCs. CDR3 bases: TGCGCCAGCAGCTTGGAGGGGGGTAGGTTTACAGAGCAGTACTTC. Translated, it gives CASSLEGGRFTEQYF.